These T cell receptor beta chains were read from a single sample in a study of beta chain features in type 1 diabetes. Here immunoSEQ multiplex PCR was the method, and the copy in TCRdb shows in-frame clones only, minus some. Among 630,000 or so clones, about 14% were seen once, and the ten largest hold roughly 0.04%. The sequenced sample consisted of naive CD4+ T cells from blood. These TCRs come from a man younger than 35 with type 1 diabetes. The CDR3 runs from the conserved cysteine through the conserved F or W. Fields, in order: V gene, J gene, CDR3 protein.

TRBV5-4	TRBJ2-3	CASSQLAQDTQYF
TRBV19	TRBJ2-7	CASSPRKRTSGADSYEQYF
TRBV14	TRBJ2-1	CASSPPGDIPRGHEQFF
TRBV30	TRBJ1-3	CAWSVGSGNTIYF
TRBV18	TRBJ2-1	CASSPGLAGDNEQFF
TRBV7-2	TRBJ2-1	CASSLPPRGTASYNEQFF
TRBV9	TRBJ2-7	CASSVGQLPSYEQYF
TRBV6-5	TRBJ2-7	CASSFGPSTYEQYF
TRBV5-1	TRBJ2-7	CASSNGVGEQYF
TRBV10-3	TRBJ2-3	CAISDKAGASDTQYF
TRBV10-3	TRBJ2-2	CAISELTGGRTGELFF
TRBV18	TRBJ1-1	CASSPGRGEAFF
TRBV9	TRBJ2-3	CASSQGGTDTQYF
TRBV4-2	TRBJ2-3	CASSQDRGITDTQYF
TRBV4-3	TRBJ2-5	CASSQEARGQTQYF
TRBV19	TRBJ1-5	CASTDRSNQPQHF
TRBV14	TRBJ2-7	CASSTDYYEQYF
TRBV7-9	TRBJ1-1	CASTSISVNTEAFF
TRBV18	TRBJ1-2	CASSSWAQGAVNYGYTF
TRBV28	TRBJ2-2	CASSSHRIFPSNTGELFF
TRBV2	TRBJ1-5	CASSRQGMVQPQHF